Listed below are T cell receptor beta chains from one sample, sequenced in a study of T cells in localized non-small cell lung cancer. Sequencing used immunoSEQ multiplex PCR; TCRdb keeps in-frame clones, though not all of them. The sample has about 72,000 clones; roughly 81% are singletons. Sequenced here: peripheral blood, sampled before any cancer treatment. The receptor source for this set is a female donor at least 60 years old with stage I lung adenocarcinoma. The CDR3 runs from the conserved cysteine through the conserved F or W. A D gene is named only where the DNA matches it firmly.

TRBV7-9	.	CASSTGSYEQYF
TRBV5-1	.	CASSLLESSGANVLTF
TRBV5-1	.	CASSLVAGPTDTQYF
TRBV7-3	TRBD2	CASSLTSGDEQFF
TRBV18	.	CASSPSTGEFYGYTF
TRBV19	TRBD1	CASSLGQGVTGANVLTF
TRBV5-1	.	CASSLGQPHTDTQYF
TRBV19	TRBD2	CASKPFGTSGSRANTGELFF
TRBV5-1	.	CASSIQENTEAFF
TRBV2	.	CASRKTGDNQPQHF
TRBV25-1	.	CASSESGRVGPDTQYF
TRBV5-3	TRBD1	CASRGTGEATEAFF
TRBV6-4	.	CASSGGGDTQYF
TRBV28	TRBD1	CASRPSRGQVQPQHF
TRBV2	.	CASRGSYSNEQFF
TRBV7-3	TRBD2	CASSLGTSGVQFF
TRBV27	TRBD1	CASRRQGPNTEAFF
TRBV23-1	.	CASSQSCLRYEQYF
TRBV4-1	TRBD1	CASSQEWTGYNNYGYTF
TRBV6-6	TRBD1	CASSLTDRVHTEAFF
TRBV2	.	CASSEVRGADGYGYTF
TRBV10-2	.	CASSEYLPTIYF
TRBV30	.	CAWRIGGTWNTGELFF
TRBV5-1	TRBD2	CASSLAPRRGGADTQYF
TRBV5-8	.	CASSPNRFNTGELFF
TRBV7-2	TRBD2	CASSLASNSGTYEQYF
TRBV7-3	.	CASSHRTENTGELFF
TRBV7-3	.	CASSRDGYEQYF
TRBV18	.	CASSPPGYESGKLFF
TRBV30	.	CAWSGTVDSGNTIYF
TRBV12-5	.	CASGSAGVEQYF
TRBV5-4	.	CASSSPDGRTDTQYF
TRBV5-1	.	CASSLGGASYNEQFF
TRBV7-6	.	CASSPRTAGQAYEQYF
TRBV27	TRBD2	CASTQLAGGQDEQFF
TRBV9	TRBD2	CASSVDSGGFSNEQFF
TRBV2	.	CASSEANLGDGKYTF
TRBV11-3	.	CASSPPEMNTEAFF
TRBV11-2	TRBD1	CASSQNRGEANEQFF
TRBV6-4	.	CASSDFPGGAQGYTF
TRBV7-9	.	CASSFGGRNYGYTF
TRBV27	.	CASTGWGTGANVLTF
TRBV7-3	.	CASSLRPNQPQHF
TRBV6-1	.	CASSDQRGGWETQYF
TRBV6-5	TRBD1	CASSLLGQGLGSPLHF
TRBV7-8	TRBD1	CASSFRGQGAGEQFF
TRBV5-4	TRBD2	CASSSLIAGDQETQYF
TRBV7-2	.	CASSLGGYNSPLHF
TRBV4-1	TRBD1	CASSRATGGGEKLFF
TRBV10-1	.	CASRPEVSGNTIYF
TRBV7-9	.	CASSPGQLLATNEKLFF
TRBV6-4	.	CASSPNSDEKLFF
TRBV11-2	TRBD1	CASSSPLRDREDGYTF
TRBV30	.	CAWSNGRFNYGYTF
TRBV19	.	CASRRRGAETQYF
TRBV6-5	TRBD2	CASSYGIAGSYEQYF